Below are 9 T cell receptor beta chains sequenced from a single sample in a study of shared clonotypes between healthy human individuals. TCRdb keeps only in-frame clones here, not all; method: immunoSEQ multiplex PCR. The table lists around 2.5 million clones, approximately 93% of them singletons. The sequenced sample consisted of naive CD4+ T cells from PBMCs. Sample subset: CD45RA+ positively selected. Receptors were obtained from a young man in good health. Some clones in this sample may be carry-over from other donors' samples.

The rearrangement links TRBV10-3 to TRBJ1-1; TRBD1 agrees at 9 bases. The germline CDR1 and CDR2 sequences are ENHRY and SYGVKD. CDR3 size: 15 residues. Trimming at V came to 6 bases and at J to 1 base, leaving 6 bases not matched to a gene. CDR3 coding DNA: TGTGCCATCAGGAGCGGGGACAGGGAGAACACTGAAGCTTTCTTT. Translation gives CAIRSGDRENTEAFF.

This clone was recorded a few times. The rearrangement uses TRBV30 and TRBJ1-5, with D perhaps matching TRBD1 (6 bases). The CDR3 covers 14 residues. Germline lookup yields CDR1 GTSNPN and CDR2 SVGIG (reference sequence). V shed 2 bases and J shed 5 bases, with 13 bases lying between them. The CDR3 here is CAWSMGTKDQPQHF. The CDR3 DNA is TGTGCCTGGAGTATGGGGACAAAGGATCAGCCCCAGCATTTT.

The V and J genes are TRBV29-1 and TRBJ1-2; D might be TRBD1 (6 bases). V was shortened by 7 bases and J by 2 bases, with 17 bases between the two germline ends. CDR1 is SQVTM and CDR2 is ANQGSEA in the germline V gene. The CDR3 extends over 14 amino acids. The CDR3 DNA reads as TGCAGCGCAGCCAACAGGGTGGGGAACTATGGCTACACCTTC. Amino acids: CSAANRVGNYGYTF.

The chain is built from TRBV5-1 and TRBJ2-1, with TRBD2 matching 11 bases. CDR1 is SGHRS, CDR2 YFSETQ, per germline. This CDR3 has 17 amino acids. V dropped 0 bases and J dropped 0; count of bases not matched to a gene: 2. The CDR3 DNA reads TGCGCCAGCAGCTTGGGACTAGCGGGGACCTCCTACAATGAGCAGTTCTTC. It codes for CASSLGLAGTSYNEQFF.

The chain uses TRBV20-1 and TRBJ2-3; D is possibly TRBD2 (5 bases). In germline, CDR1 is DFQATT, CDR2 SNEGSKA (reference sequence). This CDR3 spans 11 amino acids. CDR3 loop: CSVATTWTQYF. The DNA for the CDR3 is TGCAGCGTAGCGACGACCTGGACGCAGTATTTT.

CDR3 in amino acids: CASSVPTNYGYTF. CDR3 bases: TGTGCCAGCAGTGTGCCGACTAACTATGGCTACACCTTC. J is TRBJ1-2 and V is TRBV28; D is unresolved. V lost 5 bases, J lost 0 bases, and 7 bases lay in between. Germline V gives CDR1 MDHEN, CDR2 SYDVKM. This CDR3 contains 13 residues.

The chain combines TRBV5-8 with TRBJ2-7; 9 nucleotides line up with TRBD1. This CDR3 is 15 amino acids long. The V segment lost 5 bases and the J segment 5 bases; nucleotides outside the gene matches: 11. The germline gives CDR1 SGHTS, CDR2 YDEGEE. CDR3 sequence: CASRPDRGGQNEQYF. CDR3 bases: TGTGCCAGCAGACCGGACAGGGGCGGGCAAAACGAGCAGTACTTC.

The chain couples TRBV5-3 to TRBJ2-3; TRBD2 agrees at 11 bases. TRBV5-3 belongs to the ORF category, with a function that is uncertain. V dropped 4 bases and J dropped 6; count of bases not matched to a gene: 7. The CDR3 runs to 15 residues. The CDR3 sequence: CARSPRLAGWDTQYF. The DNA of the CDR3 is TGTGCCAGAAGCCCGAGACTAGCGGGATGGGATACGCAGTATTTT.

To note about this clone: This same CDR3 is encoded by further DNA sequences in the sample. The chain couples TRBV7-9 to TRBJ1-5; D is possibly TRBD1 (5 bases). The germline CDR1 and CDR2 sequences are SEHNR and FQNEAQ (reference sequence). This CDR3 comprises 16 residues. V gave up 1 base and J gave up 2 bases, with 12 bases separating them. The CDR3 loop reads CASSLGAGRGNQPQHF. The DNA of the CDR3 is TGTGCCAGCAGCTTAGGGGCAGGGAGGGGCAATCAGCCCCAGCATTTT.